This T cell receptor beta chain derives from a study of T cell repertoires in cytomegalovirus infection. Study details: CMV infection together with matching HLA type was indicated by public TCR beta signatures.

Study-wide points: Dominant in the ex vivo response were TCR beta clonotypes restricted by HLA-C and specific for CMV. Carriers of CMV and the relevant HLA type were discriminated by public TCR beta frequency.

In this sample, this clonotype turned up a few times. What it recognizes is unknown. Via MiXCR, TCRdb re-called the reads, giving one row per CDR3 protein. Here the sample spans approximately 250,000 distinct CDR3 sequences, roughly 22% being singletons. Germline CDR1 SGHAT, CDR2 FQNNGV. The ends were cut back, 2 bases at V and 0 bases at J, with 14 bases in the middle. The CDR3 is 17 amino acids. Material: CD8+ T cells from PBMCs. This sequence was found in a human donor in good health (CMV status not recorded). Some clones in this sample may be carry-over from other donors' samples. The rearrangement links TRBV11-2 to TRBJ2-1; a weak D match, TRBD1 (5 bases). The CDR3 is CASSLQPGLSSYNEQFF. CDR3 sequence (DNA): TGTGCCAGCAGCTTACAGCCAGGGCTTAGCTCCTACAATGAGCAGTTCTTC.